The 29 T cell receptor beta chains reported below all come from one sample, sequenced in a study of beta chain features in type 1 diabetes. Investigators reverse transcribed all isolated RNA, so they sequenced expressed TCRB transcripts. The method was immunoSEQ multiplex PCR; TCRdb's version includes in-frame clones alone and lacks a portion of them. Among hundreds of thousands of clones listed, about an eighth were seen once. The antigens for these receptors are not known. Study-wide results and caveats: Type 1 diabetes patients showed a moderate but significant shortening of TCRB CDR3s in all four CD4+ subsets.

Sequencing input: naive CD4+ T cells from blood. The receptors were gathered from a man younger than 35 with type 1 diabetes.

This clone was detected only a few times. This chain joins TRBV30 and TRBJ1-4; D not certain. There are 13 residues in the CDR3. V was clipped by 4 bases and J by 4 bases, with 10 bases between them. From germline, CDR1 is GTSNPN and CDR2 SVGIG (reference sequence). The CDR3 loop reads CAWTGPDNEKLFF. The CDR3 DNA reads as TGTGCCTGGACTGGGCCTGATAATGAAAAACTGTTTTTT.

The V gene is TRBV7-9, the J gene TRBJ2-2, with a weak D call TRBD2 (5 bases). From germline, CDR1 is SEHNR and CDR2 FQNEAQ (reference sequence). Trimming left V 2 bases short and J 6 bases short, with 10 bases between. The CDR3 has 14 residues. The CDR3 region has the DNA TGTGCCAGCAGCTTACTTATGGGAGCCGGGGAGCTGTTTTTT. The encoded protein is CASSLLMGAGELFF.

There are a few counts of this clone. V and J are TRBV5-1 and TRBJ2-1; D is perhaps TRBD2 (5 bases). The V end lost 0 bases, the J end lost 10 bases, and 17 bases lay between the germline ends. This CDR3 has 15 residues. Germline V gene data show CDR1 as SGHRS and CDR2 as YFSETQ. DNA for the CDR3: TGCGCCAGCAGCTTGGCCGGGATTACTACGCACGAGCAGTTCTTC. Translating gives CASSLAGITTHEQFF.

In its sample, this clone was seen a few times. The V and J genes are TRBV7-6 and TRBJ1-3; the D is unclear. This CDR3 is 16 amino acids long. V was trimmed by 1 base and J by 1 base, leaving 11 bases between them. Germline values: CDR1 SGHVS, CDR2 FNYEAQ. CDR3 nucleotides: TGTGCCAGCAGCTTAGGAGGTTCTGGTTCTGGAAACACCATATATTTT. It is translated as CASSLGGSGSGNTIYF.

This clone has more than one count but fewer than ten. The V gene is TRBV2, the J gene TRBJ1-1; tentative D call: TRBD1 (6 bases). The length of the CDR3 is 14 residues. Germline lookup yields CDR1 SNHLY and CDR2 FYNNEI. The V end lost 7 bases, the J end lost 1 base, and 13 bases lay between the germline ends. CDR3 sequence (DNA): TGTGCCAGCACAGACAGGTCCACGAACACTGAAGCTTTCTTT. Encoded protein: CASTDRSTNTEAFF.

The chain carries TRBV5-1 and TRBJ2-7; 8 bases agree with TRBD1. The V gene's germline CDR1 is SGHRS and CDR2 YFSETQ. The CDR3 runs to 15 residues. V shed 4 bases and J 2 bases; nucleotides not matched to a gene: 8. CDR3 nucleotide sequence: TGCGCCAGCAGCACCGGGACAGGTAATACCTACGAGCAGTACTTC. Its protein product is CASSTGTGNTYEQYF.

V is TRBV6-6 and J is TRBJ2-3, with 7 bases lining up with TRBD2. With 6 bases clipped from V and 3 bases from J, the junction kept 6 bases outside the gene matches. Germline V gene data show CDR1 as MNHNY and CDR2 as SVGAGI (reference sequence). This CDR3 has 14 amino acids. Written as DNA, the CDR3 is TGTGCCAGCAGAGAGGGACTACTGACAGATACGCAGTATTTT. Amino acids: CASREGLLTDTQYF.

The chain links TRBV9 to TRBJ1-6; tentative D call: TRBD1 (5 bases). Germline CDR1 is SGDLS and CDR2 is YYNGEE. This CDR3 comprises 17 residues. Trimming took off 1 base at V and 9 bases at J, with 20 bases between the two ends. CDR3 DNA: TGTGCCAGCAGCGTAACCGGGGGAGGGTGGGATGCTTCACCCCTCCACTTT. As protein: CASSVTGGGWDASPLHF.

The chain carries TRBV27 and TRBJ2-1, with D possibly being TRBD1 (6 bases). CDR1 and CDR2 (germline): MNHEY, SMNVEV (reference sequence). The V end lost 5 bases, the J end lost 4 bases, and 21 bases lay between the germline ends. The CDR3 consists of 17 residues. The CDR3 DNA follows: TGTGCCAGCAGTCCCTACTCGGGACAAGAGTCTTACAATGAGCAGTTCTTC. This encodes CASSPYSGQESYNEQFF.

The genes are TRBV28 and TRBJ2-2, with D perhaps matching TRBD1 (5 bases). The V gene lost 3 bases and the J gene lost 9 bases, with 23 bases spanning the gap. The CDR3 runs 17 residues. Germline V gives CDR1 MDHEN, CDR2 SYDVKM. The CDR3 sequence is CASSFLSGPPTGRELFF. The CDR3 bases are TGTGCCAGCAGTTTCCTTTCCGGGCCCCCCACAGGAAGGGAGCTGTTTTTT.

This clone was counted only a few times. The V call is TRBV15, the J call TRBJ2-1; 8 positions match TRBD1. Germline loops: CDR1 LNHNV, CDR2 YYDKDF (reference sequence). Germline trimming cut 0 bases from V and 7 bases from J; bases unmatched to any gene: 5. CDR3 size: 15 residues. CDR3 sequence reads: CATSREGGQGNEQFF. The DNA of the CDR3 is TGTGCCACCAGCAGAGAGGGAGGACAGGGAAATGAGCAGTTCTTC.

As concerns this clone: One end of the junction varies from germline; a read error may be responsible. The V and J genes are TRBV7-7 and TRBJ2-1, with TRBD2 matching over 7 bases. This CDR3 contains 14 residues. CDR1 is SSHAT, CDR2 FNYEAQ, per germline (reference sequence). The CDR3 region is CASSLGGSYNEQFF. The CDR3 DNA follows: TGTGCTAGCAGCTTGGGAGGGTCCTACAATGAGCAGTTCTTC. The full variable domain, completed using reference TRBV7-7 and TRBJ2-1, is GAGVSQSPRYKVTKRGQDVTLRCDPISSHATLYWYQQALGQGPEFLTYFNYEAQPDKSGLPSDRFSAERPEGSISTLTIQRTEQRDSAMYRCASSLGGSYNEQFFGPGTRLTVL.

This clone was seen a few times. DNA for the CDR3: TGCAGCGTTGGGGGGATCCATGGCTACACCTTC. Protein: CSVGGIHGYTF. V and J are TRBV29-1 and TRBJ1-2, with D maybe TRBD1 (5 bases). Trimming stripped 4 bases from V and 6 bases from J, with 9 bases between. Germline CDR1 and CDR2: SQVTM and ANQGSEA. The CDR3 has 11 amino acids. The whole variable domain, remainder taken from reference TRBV29-1 and TRBJ1-2, is SAVISQKPSRDICQRGTSLTIQCQVDSQVTMMFWYRQQPGQSLTLIATANQGSEATYESGFVIDKFPISRPNLTFSTLTVSNMSPEDSSIYLCSVGGIHGYTFGSGTRLTVV.

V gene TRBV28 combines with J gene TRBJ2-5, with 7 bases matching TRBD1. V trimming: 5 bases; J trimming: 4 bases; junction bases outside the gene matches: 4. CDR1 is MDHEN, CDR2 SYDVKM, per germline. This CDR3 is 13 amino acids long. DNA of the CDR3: TGTGCCAGCAGTAAGGGGGCCCGAGAGACCCAGTACTTC. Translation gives CASSKGARETQYF.

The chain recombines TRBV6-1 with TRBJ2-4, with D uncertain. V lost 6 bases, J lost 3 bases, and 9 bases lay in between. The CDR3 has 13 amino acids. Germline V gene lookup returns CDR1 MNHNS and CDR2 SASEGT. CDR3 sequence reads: CASRPAGKNIQYF. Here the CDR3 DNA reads TGTGCCAGCAGGCCGGCAGGCAAAAACATTCAGTACTTC.

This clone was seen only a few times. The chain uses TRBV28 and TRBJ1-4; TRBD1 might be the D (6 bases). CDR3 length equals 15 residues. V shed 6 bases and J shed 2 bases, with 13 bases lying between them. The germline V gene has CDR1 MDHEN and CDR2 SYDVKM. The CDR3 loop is CASRRPQGTNEKLFF. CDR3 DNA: TGTGCCAGCAGACGTCCACAGGGCACTAATGAAAAACTGTTTTTT.

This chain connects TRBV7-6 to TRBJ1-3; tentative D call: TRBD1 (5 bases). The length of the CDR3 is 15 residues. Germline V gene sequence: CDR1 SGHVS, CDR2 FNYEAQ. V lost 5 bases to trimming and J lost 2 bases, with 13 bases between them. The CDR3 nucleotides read TGTGCCAGCAGCCTGGGACGGAGCACTGGAAACACCATATATTTT. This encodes CASSLGRSTGNTIYF.

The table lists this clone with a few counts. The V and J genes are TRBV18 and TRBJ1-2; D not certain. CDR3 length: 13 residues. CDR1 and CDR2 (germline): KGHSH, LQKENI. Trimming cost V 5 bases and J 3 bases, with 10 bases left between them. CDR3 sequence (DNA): TGTGCCAGCTCAGAAAGGGAGGACTATGGCTACACCTTC. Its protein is CASSEREDYGYTF.

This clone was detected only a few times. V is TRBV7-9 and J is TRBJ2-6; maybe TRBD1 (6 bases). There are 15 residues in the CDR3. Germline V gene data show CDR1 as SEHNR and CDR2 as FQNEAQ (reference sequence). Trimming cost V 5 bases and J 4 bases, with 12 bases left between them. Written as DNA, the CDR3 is TGTGCCAGCAGCGACGGGACATTGGGGGCCAACGTCCTGACTTTC. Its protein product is CASSDGTLGANVLTF.

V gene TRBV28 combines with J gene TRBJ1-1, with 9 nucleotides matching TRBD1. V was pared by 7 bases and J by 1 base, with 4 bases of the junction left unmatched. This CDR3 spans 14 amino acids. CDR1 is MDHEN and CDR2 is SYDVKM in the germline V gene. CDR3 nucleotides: TGTGCCAGCACCCCGGGACAGGGGAACACTGAAGCTTTCTTT. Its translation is CASTPGQGNTEAFF.

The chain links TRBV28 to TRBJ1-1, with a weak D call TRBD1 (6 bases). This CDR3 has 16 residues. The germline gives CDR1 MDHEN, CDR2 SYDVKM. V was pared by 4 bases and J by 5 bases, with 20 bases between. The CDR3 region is CASSSPGGQGKTEAFF. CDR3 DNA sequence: TGTGCCAGCAGTTCCCCCGGTGGGCAGGGGAAGACTGAAGCTTTCTTT.

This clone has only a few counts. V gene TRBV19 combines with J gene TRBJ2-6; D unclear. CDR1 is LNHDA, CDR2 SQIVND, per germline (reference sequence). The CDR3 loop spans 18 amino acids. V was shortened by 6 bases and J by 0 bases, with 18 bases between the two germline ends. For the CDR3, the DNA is TGTGCCAGTAGCAATCCGACCGAATTGTACTCTGGGGCCAACGTCCTGACTTTC. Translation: CASSNPTELYSGANVLTF. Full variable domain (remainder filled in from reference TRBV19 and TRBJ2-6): DGGITQSPKYLFRKEGQNVTLSCEQNLNHDAMYWYRQDPGQGLRLIYYSQIVNDFQKGDIAEGYSVSREKKESFPLTVTSAQKNPTAFYLCASSNPTELYSGANVLTFGAGSRLTVL.

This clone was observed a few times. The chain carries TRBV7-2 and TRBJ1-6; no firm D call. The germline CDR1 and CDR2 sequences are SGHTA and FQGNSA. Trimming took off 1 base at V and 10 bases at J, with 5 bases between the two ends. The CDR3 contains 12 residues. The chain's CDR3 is CASSLDPSPLHF. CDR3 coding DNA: TGTGCCAGCAGCTTAGACCCCTCACCCCTCCACTTT.

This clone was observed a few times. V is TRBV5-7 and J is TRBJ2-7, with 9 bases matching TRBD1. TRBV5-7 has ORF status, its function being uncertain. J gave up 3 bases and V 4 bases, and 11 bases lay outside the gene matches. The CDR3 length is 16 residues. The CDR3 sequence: CASSRDSGQGGYEQYF. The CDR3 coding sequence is TGTGCCAGCAGCCGCGACTCGGGACAGGGAGGCTACGAGCAGTACTTC.

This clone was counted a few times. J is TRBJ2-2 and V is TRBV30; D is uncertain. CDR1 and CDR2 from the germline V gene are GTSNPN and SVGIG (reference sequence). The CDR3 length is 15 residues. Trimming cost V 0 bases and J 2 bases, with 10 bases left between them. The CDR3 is CAWSVPLGNTGELFF. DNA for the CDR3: TGTGCCTGGAGTGTACCGTTAGGTAACACCGGGGAGCTGTTTTTT.

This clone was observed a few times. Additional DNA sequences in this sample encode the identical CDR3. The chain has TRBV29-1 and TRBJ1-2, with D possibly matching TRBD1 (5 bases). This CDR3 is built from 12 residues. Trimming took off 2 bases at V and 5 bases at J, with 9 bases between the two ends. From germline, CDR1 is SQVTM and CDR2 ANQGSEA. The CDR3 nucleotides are TGCAGCGTTGAATCCGGGGGATATGGCTACACCTTC. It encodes CSVESGGYGYTF.

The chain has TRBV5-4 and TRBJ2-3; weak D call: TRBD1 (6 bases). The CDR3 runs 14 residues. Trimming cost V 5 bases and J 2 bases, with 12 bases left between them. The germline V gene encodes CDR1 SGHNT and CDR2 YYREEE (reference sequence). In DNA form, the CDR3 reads TGTGCCAGCAGACCACAGGGCTTCACAGATACGCAGTATTTT. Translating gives CASRPQGFTDTQYF.

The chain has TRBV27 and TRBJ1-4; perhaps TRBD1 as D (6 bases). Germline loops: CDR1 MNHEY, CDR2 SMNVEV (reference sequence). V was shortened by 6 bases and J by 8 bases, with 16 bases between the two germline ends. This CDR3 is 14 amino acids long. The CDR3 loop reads CASSTGTRGEKLFF. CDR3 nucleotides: TGTGCCAGCAGCACAGGGACCAGGGGCGAAAAACTGTTTTTT.

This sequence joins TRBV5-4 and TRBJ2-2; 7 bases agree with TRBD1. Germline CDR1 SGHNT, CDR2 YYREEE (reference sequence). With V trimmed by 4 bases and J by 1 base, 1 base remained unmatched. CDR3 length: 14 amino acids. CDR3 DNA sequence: TGTGCCAGCAGCCGACAGGGGAACACCGGGGAGCTGTTTTTT. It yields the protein CASSRQGNTGELFF.